This TCR beta chain was identified in a study of blood T cell repertoires in COVID-19. Here immunoSEQ multiplex PCR was the method, and the copy in TCRdb shows in-frame clones only, minus some. The data hold about 330,000 clones, with around 90% observed a single time. This TCR was sampled from a woman aged 30 to 39 who had recovered from COVID-19. The material sequenced was PBMCs or T cells enriched from blood (not recorded which).

The DNA of the CDR3 is TGCGCCAGCAGGCAGGGGGTTCTGTCTGAAGCTTTCTTT. This gives the protein CASRQGVLSEAFF. This chain links TRBV5-1 with TRBJ1-1; 7 nucleotides align to TRBD1. Germline V gene data show CDR1 as SGHRS and CDR2 as YFSETQ. V lost 5 bases to trimming and J lost 6 bases; unmatched junction nucleotides: 7. The CDR3 spans 13 residues.